The 26 T cell receptor beta chains presented below share a single source sample, sequenced in a study of long-term antiretroviral therapy in people with HIV. The immunoSEQ assay was v3.0, run at survey level. Produced via immunoSEQ multiplex PCR; TCRdb's table is partial and in-frame only. The table records 35,000 or so clones, 83% of them present only once. Sample: unsorted PBMCs, taken 0.4 years before starting antiretroviral therapy. The receptors shown here come from a man younger than 35 with HIV.

This clone was recorded once. Here the CDR3 reads CASSVGGGPGETQYF. In DNA form, the CDR3 reads TGTGCCAGCAGCGTAGGCGGGGGGCCAGGAGAGACCCAGTACTTC. This rearrangement joins TRBV9 to TRBJ2-5; 8 bases are a match to TRBD2. The CDR3 has 15 amino acids. Trimming cost V 0 bases and J 4 bases; bases outside gene matches: 5. The germline gives CDR1 SGDLS, CDR2 YYNGEE.

The CDR3 sequence: CASSPGGAGANVLTF. CDR3 sequence (DNA): TGTGCCAGCTCACCTGGGGGGGCTGGGGCCAACGTCCTGACTTTC. The chain recombines TRBV18 with TRBJ2-6; 7 nucleotides align to TRBD2. CDR3 length: 15 residues. Germline V gives CDR1 KGHSH, CDR2 LQKENI. V lost 3 bases and J lost 2; bases outside the gene matches: 1.

The chain combines TRBV18 with TRBJ1-1; 8 bases align to TRBD1. Trimming cost V 6 bases and J 5 bases; bases outside gene matches: 5. CDR3 length: 13 amino acids. CDR1 and CDR2 (germline): KGHSH, LQKENI. The CDR3 DNA reads as TGTGCCAGCTCCCTACAGGGGGGGACTGAAGCTTTCTTT. It encodes CASSLQGGTEAFF.

The J gene is TRBJ2-1, the V gene TRBV28, with D possibly TRBD1 on 6 matching bases. V shed 6 bases and J shed 0 bases, with 12 bases lying between them. CDR1 is MDHEN, CDR2 SYDVKM, per germline. There are 15 residues in the CDR3. This CDR3 reads CASSNRVSSYNEQFF. CDR3 bases: TGTGCCAGCAGCAACAGGGTTAGCTCCTACAATGAGCAGTTCTTC.

The CDR3 DNA sequence: TGTGCCAGCAGCCAAGGACGGGGAGGGCCTTATGGCTACACCTTC. Protein sequence: CASSQGRGGPYGYTF. The genes are TRBV4-2 and TRBJ1-2, with D unclear. Trimming took off 1 base at V and 5 bases at J, with 14 bases between the two ends. The germline gives CDR1 LGHNA, CDR2 YNFKEQ. The CDR3 sequence is 15 residues long.

This chain links TRBV2 with TRBJ1-2; TRBD1 agrees at 7 bases. V gave up 6 bases and J gave up 3 bases; unmatched junction bases: 7. The CDR3 consists of 14 residues. In germline, CDR1 is SNHLY, CDR2 FYNNEI. The CDR3 here is CASRQGRADYGYTF. CDR3 nucleotides: TGTGCCAGCAGACAGGGGCGGGCAGACTATGGCTACACCTTC.

V usage is TRBV18 and J usage is TRBJ2-3; 12 bases fit TRBD2. This CDR3 has 16 residues. Germline CDR1 KGHSH, CDR2 LQKENI. Losses at the gene ends were 2 bases for V and 6 bases for J; bases not matched to a gene: 6. CDR3 in DNA: TGTGCCAGCTCACCAGCTAGCGGGAGGGCCCGGGATACGCAGTATTTT. Translated: CASSPASGRARDTQYF.

The chain has TRBV7-6 and TRBJ2-7; the D is unclear. The V and J ends lost 2 bases and 1 base respectively, with 12 bases between them. Looked up from germline, CDR1 is SGHVS and CDR2 is FNYEAQ. CDR3 size: 15 residues. CDR3: CASSLKSYGSYEQYF. The CDR3 DNA sequence: TGTGCCAGCAGCTTAAAATCATACGGTTCCTACGAGCAGTACTTC.

The chain uses TRBV6-6 and TRBJ1-1, with 11 bases fitting TRBD1. Losses at the gene ends were 5 bases for V and 7 bases for J; bases not matched to a gene: 9. The germline gives CDR1 MNHNY, CDR2 SVGAGI (reference sequence). The length of the CDR3 is 15 residues. CDR3 region: CASSDTDRGHSEAFF. DNA for the CDR3: TGTGCCAGCAGTGACACGGACAGGGGGCATAGTGAAGCTTTCTTT.

The chain carries TRBV10-2 and TRBJ2-1; 9 bases map to TRBD2. The ends lost 0 bases at V and 15 bases at J; junction bases unmatched: 6. This CDR3 is 13 amino acids long. CDR1 is WSHSY and CDR2 is SAAADI in the germline V gene. CDR3 amino acids: CASSESTGTSLFF. The CDR3 DNA is TGCGCCAGCAGTGAGTCGACGGGGACTAGCCTGTTCTTC.

This clone was seen a single time. This chain joins TRBV7-9 and TRBJ2-1; D gene ambiguous. Trimming stripped 5 bases from V and 2 bases from J, with 1 base between. The CDR3 is 11 residues long. Germline CDR1 is SEHNR and CDR2 is FQNEAQ (reference sequence). The CDR3 sequence is CASSPYNEQFF. CDR3 DNA: TGTGCCAGCAGCCCCTACAATGAGCAGTTCTTC.

The gene calls are TRBV19 and TRBJ1-2; D perhaps matches TRBD1 (5 bases). CDR1 is LNHDA, CDR2 SQIVND, per germline (reference sequence). This CDR3 is built from 18 residues. V was pared by 1 base and J by 2 bases, with 20 bases between. CDR3 amino acids: CASSIGGAPHGINYGYTF. The CDR3 nucleotides read TGTGCCAGTAGTATAGGTGGGGCCCCACACGGTATCAACTATGGCTACACCTTC.

The V and J genes are TRBV5-6 and TRBJ2-3, with 7 bases matching TRBD1. V dropped 4 bases and J dropped 5; count of bases not matched to a gene: 4. From germline, CDR1 is SGHDT and CDR2 YYEEEE. The length of the CDR3 is 13 residues. The CDR3 nucleotides are TGTGCCAGCAGCGGACAGGCAGGAGATACGCAGTATTTT. Amino acids: CASSGQAGDTQYF. Looking up the rest from reference TRBV5-6 and TRBJ2-3 gives the full variable domain: DAGVTQSPTHLIKTRGQQVTLRCSPKSGHDTVSWYQQALGQGPQFIFQYYEEEERQRGNFPDRFSGHQFPNYSSELNVNALLLGDSALYLCASSGQAGDTQYFGPGTRLTVL.

This chain connects TRBV5-5 to TRBJ1-5; D remains ambiguous. Germline V CDR1 and CDR2: SGHKS, YYEKEE (reference sequence). The CDR3 covers 16 residues. V was trimmed by 1 base and J by 0 bases, leaving 11 bases between them. Written as DNA, the CDR3 is TGTGCCAGCAGCTTGAGGGTCCAGAATAGCAATCAGCCCCAGCATTTT. It translates to CASSLRVQNSNQPQHF.

The V gene is TRBV6-1, the J gene TRBJ2-7; 7 nucleotides match TRBD1. The V gene end was trimmed by 0 bases and the J gene end by 3 bases; junction bases not matched to a gene: 5. The CDR3 sequence is 15 residues long. Germline V gene sequence: CDR1 MNHNS, CDR2 SASEGT. This chain's CDR3 is CASSEAPGQYYEQYF. DNA for the CDR3: TGTGCCAGCAGTGAAGCTCCGGGACAGTACTACGAGCAGTACTTC.

This chain links TRBV4-1 with TRBJ2-2; 8 nucleotides match TRBD2. This CDR3 region has 17 residues. J lost 4 bases, V lost 0 bases, and 7 bases had no gene match. Germline V lookup: CDR1 MGHRA, CDR2 YSYEKL. CDR3 protein: CASSQDRGGAGTGELFF. DNA for the CDR3: TGCGCCAGCAGCCAAGATCGGGGGGGGGCTGGCACCGGGGAGCTGTTTTTT.

This chain uses TRBV28 with TRBJ2-7; a weak D match, TRBD1 (6 bases). Germline V CDR1 and CDR2: MDHEN, SYDVKM. Trimming stripped 6 bases from V and 0 bases from J, with 12 bases between. The CDR3 has 14 amino acids. CDR3 amino acids: CASSRQASSYEQYF. CDR3 bases: TGTGCCAGCAGCCGACAGGCGAGCTCCTACGAGCAGTACTTC. The complete variable domain, with remaining parts taken from reference TRBV28 and TRBJ2-7, reads DVKVTQSSRYLVKRTGEKVFLECVQDMDHENMFWYRQDPGLGLRLIYFSYDVKMKEKGDIPEGYSVSREKKERFSLILESASTNQTSMYLCASSRQASSYEQYFGPGTRLTVT.

This clone was counted a few times. This sequence joins TRBV11-2 and TRBJ2-7; 7 nucleotides agree with TRBD1. This CDR3 contains 15 residues. The junction had 8 bases not matched to a gene; V was cut back by 6 bases and J by 0 bases. Looked up from germline, CDR1 is SGHAT and CDR2 is FQNNGV. Here the CDR3 DNA reads TGTGCCAGCAGTTCAAACAGGGGTTCCTCCTACGAGCAGTACTTC. Its translation is CASSSNRGSSYEQYF.

A note on this clone: The junction differs from germline at one of its ends, possibly a read error. The chain employs TRBV5-4 and TRBJ2-7; 10 bases match TRBD2. Germline CDR1 and CDR2: SGHNT and YYREEE (reference sequence). The CDR3 contains 14 residues. The chain's CDR3 is CASSYLAGAGEQYF. As DNA, the CDR3 is TGCGCCAGCAGCTACCTAGCGGGAGCGGGAGAGCAGTACTTC.

The sample holds one count of this clone. The chain recombines TRBV9 with TRBJ2-2, with TRBD2 matching over 13 bases. V dropped 4 bases and J dropped 4; count of bases not matched to a gene: 10. Germline assignment: CDR1 SGDLS and CDR2 YYNGEE. The CDR3 contains 18 residues. The CDR3 sequence is CASSPGTGLAGITGELFF. DNA of the CDR3: TGTGCCAGCAGCCCGGGTACGGGACTAGCGGGAATCACCGGGGAGCTGTTTTTT.

The chain recombines TRBV9 with TRBJ1-1, with TRBD1 matching 11 bases. V shed 0 bases, J shed 0 bases, and the junction held 4 bases outside the gene matches. The CDR3 has 17 residues. Looked up from germline, CDR1 is SGDLS and CDR2 is YYNGEE. The CDR3 DNA reads TGTGCCAGCAGCGTAGAGGGACAGGGGGGTGTGAACACTGAAGCTTTCTTT. Its protein is CASSVEGQGGVNTEAFF.

This chain links TRBV13 with TRBJ1-6; D possibly corresponds to TRBD1 (5 bases). The CDR3 is 17 amino acids. The V end was cut by 0 bases, the J end by 7 bases, with 16 bases between. Germline values: CDR1 PRHDT, CDR2 FYEKMQ (reference sequence). CDR3 loop: CASSLGEPGRGNSPLHF. In DNA form, the CDR3 reads TGTGCCAGCAGCTTAGGGGAACCGGGACGCGGCAATTCACCCCTCCACTTT.

The DNA for the CDR3 is TGCGCCAGCAGCCCGGGCAGGGGGGGTGAGACCCAGTACTTC. It yields the protein CASSPGRGGETQYF. The V and J genes are TRBV5-1 and TRBJ2-5; D possibly matches TRBD1 or TRBD2 (7 bases each). This CDR3 is built from 14 residues. V was trimmed by 4 bases and J by 5 bases, leaving 15 bases between them. Germline CDR1 reads SGHRS; CDR2 reads YFSETQ.

The V call is TRBV7-8, the J call TRBJ2-5, with D perhaps TRBD2 (6 bases). The CDR3 is made up of 14 amino acids. CDR1 SGHVS and CDR2 FQNEAQ come from the germline V gene. V was trimmed by 5 bases and J by 5 bases, leaving 15 bases between them. CDR3 residues: CASSPRVEGETQYF. DNA for the CDR3: TGTGCCAGCAGCCCCAGGGTGGAGGGGGAGACCCAGTACTTC.

The V gene is TRBV11-2, the J gene TRBJ2-7; the match to TRBD1 covers 7 bases. There are 16 residues in the CDR3. Germline CDR1 and CDR2: SGHAT and FQNNGV. J was trimmed by 7 bases and V by 3 bases; bases with no gene match: 15. The CDR3 region is CASSFKPGTEAREQYF. The DNA for the CDR3 is TGTGCCAGCAGCTTTAAACCCGGGACAGAGGCCCGGGAGCAGTACTTC.

V usage is TRBV18 and J usage is TRBJ2-1, with TRBD1 matching 8 bases. CDR3 size: 14 residues. Germline loops: CDR1 KGHSH, CDR2 LQKENI. J was trimmed by 8 bases and V by 4 bases; bases with no gene match: 7. CDR3 residues: CASSRTGWIDEQFF. In DNA, the CDR3 is TGTGCCAGCTCACGGACAGGGTGGATCGATGAGCAGTTCTTC.